This TCR beta chain was sequenced during a study of OX40 agonist ivuxolimab in advanced cancers. The study's findings and limits: At 0.1 to 3.0 mg/kg, CD4+ and CD8+ blood T cells expanded clonally by week 6.

Patients who had autoimmune disease history or got systemic immunosuppression were left out. Blood sampling was done at baseline, cycle 4 day 1, and cycle 7 day 1. Concerning this clone itself: The antigen is not known.

TCRdb's copy holds only in-frame clones and misses some; the assay was immunoSEQ multiplex PCR. The table includes tens of thousands of clones, 91% detected once. The CDR3 has 13 amino acids. The V gene's germline CDR1 is SGHVS and CDR2 FNYEAQ. V lost 5 bases, J lost 1 base, and 8 bases lay in between. Sequences were derived from CD4+ or CD8+ T cells sorted from blood, sampled in a trial of the OX40 agonist ivuxolimab. The chain employs TRBV7-6 and TRBJ1-1; TRBD1 is a possible D gene (5 bases). The TCR was taken from an adult with an advanced solid tumor such as melanoma, head and neck, liver or kidney cancer. The CDR3 DNA is TGTGCCAGCAGCCCTCAGGGGAACACTGAAGCTTTCTTT. Amino acids: CASSPQGNTEAFF.